The 28 T cell receptor beta chains below all came from one sample that was sequenced in a study of T cells in Graves' hyperthyroidism and ophthalmopathy. The source material, RNA transcripts, was used to amplify TCR beta CDR3 regions. First-round RT-PCR with HTBI primers amplified the TCR CDR3 region. TCRdb re-called the multiplex PCR reads through MiXCR, storing one row per CDR3 protein. Of 250,000 to 300,000 distinct CDR3 sequences listed, more than 14% were seen once; the top ten hold 10% to 15%. Sequencing input: blood. The receptors come from a woman aged 40 to 50 with Graves' hyperthyroidism that later progressed to Graves' ophthalmopathy.

In this sample, this clonotype turned up many times. CDR3 coding DNA: TGCGCCAGCAGCCAAGAAAACGCGATGAACACTGAAGCTTTCTTT. As protein: CASSQENAMNTEAFF. V gene TRBV4-1 combines with J gene TRBJ1-1; D is undetermined. Germline lookup yields CDR1 MGHRA and CDR2 YSYEKL. The CDR3 is made up of 15 amino acids. With 0 bases removed from V and 0 bases from J, the gap between germline ends came to 8 bases.

A word on this clonotype: This may be a read error: a much more frequent sequence differs by one nucleotide. The genes are TRBV10-3 and TRBJ2-3; 8 nucleotides match TRBD2. This CDR3 comprises 16 residues. The germline gives CDR1 ENHRY, CDR2 SYGVKD. Unmatched junction bases numbered 10, after V lost 3 bases and J lost 5 bases. CDR3 in DNA: TGTGCCATCAGTGATTTAGCGGGGAGGGCCGAAGATACGCAGTATTTT. Amino acids: CAISDLAGRAEDTQYF.

This clonotype has ten or more counts. The chain joins TRBV7-9 to TRBJ2-1; 11 nucleotides align to TRBD2. The trim removed 6 bases at V and 3 bases at J, leaving 4 bases unmatched. CDR3 length: 15 residues. In germline, CDR1 is SEHNR, CDR2 FQNEAQ (reference sequence). This CDR3 is CASSSGTSGYNEQFF. CDR3 in DNA: TGTGCCAGCAGTTCCGGGACTAGCGGCTACAATGAGCAGTTCTTC.

The chain carries TRBV4-2 and TRBJ1-1; 7 positions match TRBD1. CDR3 size: 16 residues. Trimming at V came to 0 bases and at J to 1 base, leaving 5 bases not matched to a gene. In germline, CDR1 is LGHNA, CDR2 YNFKEQ. CDR3 protein: CASSQDRTGTNTEAFF. DNA of the CDR3: TGTGCCAGCAGCCAAGATAGGACAGGCACGAACACTGAAGCTTTCTTT.

There are many counts of this clonotype. The chain carries TRBV12-3 or TRBV12-4 and TRBJ1-1; D remains unclear. V lost 5 bases and J 0 bases, leaving 13 bases between the germline ends. This CDR3 is built from 15 residues. The CDR3 bases are TGTGCCAGCAGTCGAGAGATCCTATTGAACACTGAAGCTTTCTTT. As protein: CASSREILLNTEAFF.

For this clonotype: A single base separates this from a much larger clone, so it may be a read error. The rearrangement links TRBV3-1 to TRBJ2-1; D unclear. Germline values: CDR1 LGHDT, CDR2 YNNKEL (reference sequence). This CDR3 is built from 14 residues. The V and J ends lost 0 bases and 10 bases respectively, with 13 bases between them. Here the CDR3 DNA reads TGTGCCAGCAGCCAAGATCTACAGTTGGACGAGCAGTTCTTC. Translated, it gives CASSQDLQLDEQFF.

The J gene is TRBJ2-5, the V gene TRBV9, with a tentative D call TRBD2 (7 bases). Germline CDR1 and CDR2: SGDLS and YYNGEE. This CDR3 has 15 residues. Trimming cost V 0 bases and J 5 bases, with 14 bases left between them. CDR3 coding DNA: TGTGCCAGCAGCGTAGGAGGGGGGGGCTTGGAGACCCAGTACTTC. This codes for CASSVGGGGLETQYF.

Ten or more counts support this clonotype. The J gene is TRBJ1-1, the V gene TRBV11-2; 7 nucleotides match TRBD1. The junction had 10 bases not matched to a gene; V was cut back by 5 bases and J by 1 base. Germline V lookup: CDR1 SGHAT, CDR2 FQNNGV. The length of the CDR3 is 16 residues. The CDR3, as DNA: TGTGCCAGCAGCATGAACAGGGGCAGGGCGAACACTGAAGCTTTCTTT. Encoded protein: CASSMNRGRANTEAFF.

There are a few counts of this clonotype. The chain couples TRBV28 to TRBJ1-2; D perhaps matches TRBD1 (6 bases). The CDR3 consists of 17 residues. V was cut by 4 bases and J by 6 bases, with 24 bases left in between. The germline V gene encodes CDR1 MDHEN and CDR2 SYDVKM. The CDR3, as DNA: TGTGCCAGCAGTTCGCCCACCTCGACAGGCGGCTTTGATGGCTACACCTTC. This gives the protein CASSSPTSTGGFDGYTF.

Ten or more counts support this clonotype. This sequence joins TRBV5-1 and TRBJ2-1, with D perhaps matching TRBD2 (5 bases). CDR1 SGHRS and CDR2 YFSETQ come from the germline V gene. This CDR3 region has 16 residues. V dropped 2 bases and J dropped 0 bases, with 12 bases sitting between them. This CDR3 reads CASSLGAVGSYNEQFF. CDR3 bases: TGCGCCAGCAGCTTAGGAGCGGTCGGCTCCTACAATGAGCAGTTCTTC.

The chain recombines TRBV7-6 with TRBJ2-7; TRBD2 matches at 9 bases. Unmatched junction bases numbered 9, after V lost 6 bases and J lost 3 bases. Looked up from germline, CDR1 is SGHVS and CDR2 is FNYEAQ. CDR3 size: 15 residues. The CDR3 DNA is TGTGCCAGCAGACCTATAGCGGGAGTTTTCTACGAGCAGTACTTC. Encoded protein: CASRPIAGVFYEQYF.

The chain employs TRBV5-6 and TRBJ2-1; weak D call: TRBD2 (5 bases). The CDR3 consists of 16 residues. Trimming took 2 bases from V and 3 from J, leaving 15 bases between them. Germline loops: CDR1 SGHDT, CDR2 YYEEEE. CDR3 region: CASSFYSPEGYNEQFF. The CDR3, as DNA: TGTGCCAGCAGCTTCTACAGTCCTGAGGGCTACAATGAGCAGTTCTTC.

Of note for this clonotype: One base away lies a much larger clone, so this may be a sequencing read error. J is TRBJ1-3 and V is TRBV7-6; D remains ambiguous. Per the germline V gene, CDR1 is SGHVS and CDR2 is FNYEAQ. This CDR3 is built from 17 residues. In nucleotides, the CDR3 is TGTGCCAGCAGCTCCCTCCGCCCCGAGTCCTCTGGAGACACCATATATTTT. This codes for CASSSLRPESSGDTIYF.

This clonotype was seen many times. V usage is TRBV24-1 and J usage is TRBJ1-4; a possible D gene is TRBD1 (5 bases). Trimming took off 8 bases at V and 10 bases at J, with 13 bases between the two ends. The germline CDR1 and CDR2 sequences are KGHDR and SFDVKD. The CDR3 runs 12 residues. The CDR3 spells CATTNRKGKLFF. The CDR3 region has the DNA TGTGCCACCACGAACAGGAAAGGAAAACTGTTTTTT.

This clonotype was detected ten times or more. The chain links TRBV3-1 to TRBJ2-6; D may be TRBD1 (6 bases). Trimming left V 5 bases short and J 0 bases short, with 17 bases between. The germline gives CDR1 LGHDT, CDR2 YNNKEL (reference sequence). This CDR3 has 18 amino acids. The CDR3 coding sequence is TGTGCCAGCAGCTCCTTAGGGGGAGACCGCTCTGGGGCCAACGTCCTGACTTTC. Translating gives CASSSLGGDRSGANVLTF.

Only a few counts were recorded for this clonotype. This chain connects TRBV27 to TRBJ2-7; D not certain. Germline-derived CDR1 and CDR2 are MNHEY and SMNVEV (reference sequence). V lost 6 bases and J 2 bases, leaving 8 bases between the germline ends. This CDR3 region has 12 residues. The CDR3 DNA reads as TGTGCCAGCAGGGCACAGCCCTACGAGCAGTACTTC. It is translated as CASRAQPYEQYF.

In its sample, this clonotype was seen many times. The DNA of the CDR3 is TGTGCCAGTAGTCACCGCGGGGCCTACGAGCAGTACTTC. This gives the protein CASSHRGAYEQYF. The chain carries TRBV19 and TRBJ2-7; maybe TRBD2 (6 bases). CDR1 LNHDA and CDR2 SQIVND come from the germline V gene (reference sequence). The CDR3 has 13 amino acids. The germline V and J ends were trimmed by 5 bases and 2 bases, with 10 bases remaining between them.

This clonotype was recorded many times. The chain combines TRBV9 with TRBJ2-3; D may match TRBD1 or TRBD2 (6 bases each). Per germline, CDR1 SGDLS and CDR2 YYNGEE. Deletions cut 0 bases from V and 6 bases from J, with 17 bases between. CDR3 length equals 16 residues. The CDR3 region is CASSVAGVGGTDTQYF. CDR3 nucleotide sequence: TGTGCCAGCAGCGTAGCTGGGGTAGGGGGGACGGATACGCAGTATTTT.

This clonotype was picked up many times. V and J are TRBV11-3 and TRBJ1-5; D is possibly TRBD1 (5 bases). CDR1 is SGHNT and CDR2 is YENEEA in the germline V gene. The CDR3 has 15 amino acids. Trimming removed 0 bases from V and 4 bases from J, with 10 bases in between. CDR3 DNA: TGTGCCAGCAGCTTAGAAGACAGACCAAATCAGCCCCAGCATTTT. Amino acids: CASSLEDRPNQPQHF.

This clonotype was counted many times. The J gene is TRBJ2-2, the V gene TRBV28; 8 bases line up with TRBD1. The CDR3 contains 15 residues. Losses at the gene ends were 7 bases for V and 6 bases for J; bases not matched to a gene: 10. Per the germline V gene, CDR1 is MDHEN and CDR2 is SYDVKM. This CDR3 reads CASITGGLVAGELFF. CDR3 nucleotides: TGTGCCAGCATCACAGGGGGTTTAGTCGCCGGGGAGCTGTTTTTT.

This clonotype came up many times. The chain recombines TRBV10-1 with TRBJ1-6; D is uncertain. The ends were cut back, 8 bases at V and 8 bases at J, with 13 bases in the middle. Germline loops: CDR1 WNHNN, CDR2 SYGVQD (reference sequence). This CDR3 region has 13 residues. The CDR3 protein is CASSREKDSPLHF. The CDR3 DNA sequence: TGCGCCAGCTCAAGGGAGAAGGATTCACCCCTCCACTTT.

The table lists this clonotype with many counts. This chain uses TRBV19 with TRBJ2-2; the match to TRBD1 covers 8 bases. Looked up from germline, CDR1 is LNHDA and CDR2 is SQIVND (reference sequence). V lost 7 bases, J lost 7 bases, and 11 bases stayed unmatched. The CDR3 extends over 15 amino acids. Here the CDR3 reads CASTLTGAGSGELFF. The CDR3 DNA reads as TGTGCCAGTACCTTGACAGGGGCTGGGAGCGGGGAGCTGTTTTTT.

The chain joins TRBV5-1 to TRBJ2-6, with D perhaps being TRBD1 or TRBD2 (5 bases each). The CDR3 is made up of 17 amino acids. Trimming pared 1 base from V and 7 bases from J, leaving 18 bases between. Germline-derived CDR1 and CDR2 are SGHRS and YFSETQ. CDR3 sequence: CASSLSRGNLGANVLTF. As DNA, the CDR3 is TGCGCCAGCAGCTTGAGTCGGGGCAATCTGGGAGCCAACGTCCTGACTTTC. Complete variable domain (other parts from reference TRBV5-1 and TRBJ2-6): KAGVTQTPRYLIKTRGQQVTLSCSPISGHRSVSWYQQTPGQGLQFLFEYFSETQRNKGNFPGRFSGRQFSNSRSEMNVSTLELGDSALYLCASSLSRGNLGANVLTFGAGSRLTVL.

This clonotype was recorded at least ten times. The V and J genes are TRBV7-8 and TRBJ2-3; unclear D gene. Germline loops: CDR1 SGHVS, CDR2 FQNEAQ. The CDR3 consists of 14 residues. The germline V and J ends were trimmed by 3 bases and 0 bases, with 7 bases remaining between them. This chain's CDR3 is CASSFRTSTDTQYF. For the CDR3, the DNA is TGTGCCAGCAGCTTTAGGACGAGCACAGATACGCAGTATTTT.

The sample holds many counts of this clonotype. V and J are TRBV5-1 and TRBJ1-6, with a possible D match to TRBD1 (6 bases). From germline, CDR1 is SGHRS and CDR2 YFSETQ. V lost 4 bases and J 10 bases, leaving 18 bases between the germline ends. The CDR3 totals 15 residues. The CDR3: CASSGTTGTRSPLHF. The CDR3, as DNA: TGCGCCAGCAGCGGAACTACCGGGACAAGGTCACCCCTCCACTTT.

This clonotype has at least ten counts. V usage is TRBV20-1 and J usage is TRBJ2-7; D may be TRBD2 (5 bases). V was trimmed by 8 bases and J by 2 bases, leaving 22 bases between them. The CDR3 runs 15 residues. Germline V CDR1 and CDR2: DFQATT, SNEGSKA (reference sequence). The chain's CDR3 is CSLYRFEGAAYEQYF. The DNA of the CDR3 is TGCAGTCTCTACCGTTTCGAGGGTGCAGCCTACGAGCAGTACTTC.

V gene TRBV18 combines with J gene TRBJ2-1, with 10 positions matching TRBD2. V trimming: 8 bases; J trimming: 9 bases; junction bases outside the gene matches: 7. The germline CDR1 and CDR2 sequences are KGHSH and LQKENI. The CDR3 is 13 residues long. The CDR3 DNA reads as TGTGCCAGCCAACAGGGACTAGCGAGTGAGCAGTTCTTC. This sequence encodes CASQQGLASEQFF.

Only a few counts were recorded for this clonotype. The chain has TRBV19 and TRBJ2-3; 10 bases agree with TRBD2. V lost 6 bases to trimming and J lost 4 bases; unmatched junction nucleotides: 4. This CDR3 spans 14 amino acids. CDR1 LNHDA and CDR2 SQIVND come from the germline V gene (reference sequence). The CDR3 loop reads CASRLAGLSDTQYF. The CDR3 nucleotides are TGTGCCAGTAGACTAGCGGGACTCTCAGATACGCAGTATTTT.